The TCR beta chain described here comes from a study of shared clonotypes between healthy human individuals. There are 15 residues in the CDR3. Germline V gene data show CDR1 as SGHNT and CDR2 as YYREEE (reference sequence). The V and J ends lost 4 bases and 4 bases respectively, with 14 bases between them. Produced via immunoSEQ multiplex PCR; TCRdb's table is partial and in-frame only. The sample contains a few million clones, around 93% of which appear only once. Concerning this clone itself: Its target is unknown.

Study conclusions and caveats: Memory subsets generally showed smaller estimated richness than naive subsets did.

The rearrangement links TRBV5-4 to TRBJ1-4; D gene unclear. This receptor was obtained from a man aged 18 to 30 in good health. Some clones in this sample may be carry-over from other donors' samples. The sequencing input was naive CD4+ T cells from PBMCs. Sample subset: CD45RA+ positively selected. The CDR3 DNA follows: TGTGCCAGCAGCCCCGGAGGGATGGTTAATGAAAAACTGTTTTTT. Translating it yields CASSPGGMVNEKLFF.